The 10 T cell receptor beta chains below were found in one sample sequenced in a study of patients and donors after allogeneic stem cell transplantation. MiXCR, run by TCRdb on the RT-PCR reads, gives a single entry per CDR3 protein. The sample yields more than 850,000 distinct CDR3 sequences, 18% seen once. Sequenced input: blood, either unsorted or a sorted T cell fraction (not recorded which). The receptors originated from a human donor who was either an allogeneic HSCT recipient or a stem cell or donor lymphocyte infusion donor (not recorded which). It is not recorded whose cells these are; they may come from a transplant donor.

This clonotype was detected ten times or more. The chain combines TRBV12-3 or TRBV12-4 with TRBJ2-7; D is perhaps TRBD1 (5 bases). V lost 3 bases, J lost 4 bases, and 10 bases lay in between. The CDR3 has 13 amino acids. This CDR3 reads CASSLGTGYEQYF. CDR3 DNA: TGTGCCAGCAGTTTGGGAACAGGTTACGAGCAGTACTTC.

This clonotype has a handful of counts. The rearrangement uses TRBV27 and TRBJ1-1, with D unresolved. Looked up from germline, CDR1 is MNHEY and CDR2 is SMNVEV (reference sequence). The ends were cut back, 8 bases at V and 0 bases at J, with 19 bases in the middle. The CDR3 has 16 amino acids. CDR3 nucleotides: TGTGCCAGCTCGAGTCTAGAGGGTACAATGAACACTGAAGCTTTCTTT. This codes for CASSSLEGTMNTEAFF.

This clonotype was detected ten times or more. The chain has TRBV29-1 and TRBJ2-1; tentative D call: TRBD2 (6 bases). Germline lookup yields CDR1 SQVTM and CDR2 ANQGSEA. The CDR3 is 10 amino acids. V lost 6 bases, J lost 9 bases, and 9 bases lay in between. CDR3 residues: CSVAGSEQFF. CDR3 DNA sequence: TGCAGCGTGGCGGGGAGTGAGCAGTTCTTC.

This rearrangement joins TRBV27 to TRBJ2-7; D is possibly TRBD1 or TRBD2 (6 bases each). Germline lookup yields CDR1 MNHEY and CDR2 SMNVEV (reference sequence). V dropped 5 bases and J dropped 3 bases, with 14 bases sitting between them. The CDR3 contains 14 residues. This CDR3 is CASSPPGAVYEQYF. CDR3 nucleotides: TGTGCCAGCAGTCCCCCGGGGGCGGTCTACGAGCAGTACTTC.

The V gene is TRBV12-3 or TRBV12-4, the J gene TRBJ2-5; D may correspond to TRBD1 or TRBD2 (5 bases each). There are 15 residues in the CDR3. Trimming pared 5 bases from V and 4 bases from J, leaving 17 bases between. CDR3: CASSPLARGAETQYF. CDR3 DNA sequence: TGTGCCAGCAGTCCCTTAGCTAGAGGGGCAGAGACCCAGTACTTC.

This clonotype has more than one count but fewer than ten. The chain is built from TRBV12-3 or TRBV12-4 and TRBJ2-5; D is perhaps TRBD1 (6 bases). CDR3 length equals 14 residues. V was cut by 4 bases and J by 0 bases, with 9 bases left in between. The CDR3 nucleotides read TGTGCCAGCAGTTCTAACAGGGACCAAGAGACCCAGTACTTC. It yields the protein CASSSNRDQETQYF.

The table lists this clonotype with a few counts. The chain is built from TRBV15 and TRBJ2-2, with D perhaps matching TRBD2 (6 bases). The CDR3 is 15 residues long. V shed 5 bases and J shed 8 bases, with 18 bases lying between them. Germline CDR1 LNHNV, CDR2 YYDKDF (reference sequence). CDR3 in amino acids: CATSPRDSPGGELFF. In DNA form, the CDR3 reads TGTGCCACCAGCCCCCGGGACTCCCCTGGGGGGGAGCTGTTTTTT.

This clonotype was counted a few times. CDR3 in amino acids: CSVKRQAQGNIQYF. The DNA for the CDR3 is TGCAGTGTCAAACGACAGGCTCAAGGGAACATTCAGTACTTC. The gene calls are TRBV20-1 and TRBJ2-4, with a weak D call TRBD1 (6 bases). The V gene's germline CDR1 is DFQATT and CDR2 SNEGSKA (reference sequence). Trimming removed 7 bases from V and 7 bases from J, with 20 bases in between. CDR3 length: 14 amino acids.

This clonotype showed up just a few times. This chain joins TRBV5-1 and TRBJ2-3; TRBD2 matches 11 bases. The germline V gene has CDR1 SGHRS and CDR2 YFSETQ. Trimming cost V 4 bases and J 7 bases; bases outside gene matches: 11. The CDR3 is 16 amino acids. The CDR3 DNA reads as TGCGCCAGCAGCCCGCAGACTAGCGGGAAAAGTAATACGCAGTATTTT. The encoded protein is CASSPQTSGKSNTQYF.

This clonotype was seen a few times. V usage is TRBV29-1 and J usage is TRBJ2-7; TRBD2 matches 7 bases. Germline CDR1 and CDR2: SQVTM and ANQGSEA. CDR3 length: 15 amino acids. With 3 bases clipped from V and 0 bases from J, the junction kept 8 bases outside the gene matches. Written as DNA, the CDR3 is TGCAGCGTTGAGTGGTCCGGGGGGAGCTCCTACGAGCAGTACTTC. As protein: CSVEWSGGSSYEQYF.